These T cell receptor beta chains were read from a single sample in a study of shared clonotypes between healthy human individuals. Here immunoSEQ multiplex PCR was the method, and the copy in TCRdb shows in-frame clones only, minus some. The data contain millions of clones, roughly 95% of them singletons. The sample consisted of naive CD4+ T cells sorted from blood. These receptor sequences come from a man aged 18 to 29 in good health. CDR3s include the opening cysteine and the closing phenylalanine or tryptophan. Fields, in order: V gene, D gene, J gene, clone size, CDR3 DNA, CDR3 protein. A D gene is named only where the DNA matches it firmly. Where a row states a size, it is once, few, many or the class of an expanded clone; other rows omit it.

V gene: TRBV5-1; D gene: TRBD1; J gene: TRBJ2-5; clone size: -; CDR3 DNA: TGCGCCAGCAGCTTAGCAACAGGGGGCCAAGAGACCCAGTACTTC; CDR3 protein: CASSLATGGQETQYF
V gene: TRBV6-6; D gene: TRBD1; J gene: TRBJ1-2; clone size: -; CDR3 DNA: TGTGCCAGCAGTCGGACAGGGGAGAACTATGGCTACACCTTC; CDR3 protein: CASSRTGENYGYTF
V gene: TRBV18; D gene: TRBD1; J gene: TRBJ2-2; clone size: once; CDR3 DNA: TGTGCCAGCTCCTCCGGGACAGGGAGCACCGGGGAGCTGTTTTTT; CDR3 protein: CASSSGTGSTGELFF
V gene: TRBV6-5; D gene: -; J gene: TRBJ1-1; clone size: -; CDR3 DNA: TGTGCCAGCAAAGGGGATTACACTGAAGCTTTCTTT; CDR3 protein: CASKGDYTEAFF
V gene: TRBV6-5; D gene: TRBD2; J gene: TRBJ2-5; clone size: -; CDR3 DNA: TGTGCCAGCAGGGGGACTAGCGAGCGGGAGACCCAGTACTTC; CDR3 protein: CASRGTSERETQYF
V gene: TRBV19; D gene: TRBD2; J gene: TRBJ2-3; clone size: -; CDR3 DNA: TGTGCCAGTACCCTCTCCAGCGGGGGGCGTCGCACAGATACGCAGTATTTT; CDR3 protein: CASTLSSGGRRTDTQYF
V gene: TRBV5-1; D gene: -; J gene: TRBJ2-4; clone size: -; CDR3 DNA: TGCGCCAGCAGCTTGTCACAGGATGGGGACATTCAGTACTTC; CDR3 protein: CASSLSQDGDIQYF
V gene: TRBV5-1; D gene: -; J gene: TRBJ2-5; clone size: -; CDR3 DNA: TGCGCCAGCACCCCTCAACCACAAGAGACCCAGTACTTC; CDR3 protein: CASTPQPQETQYF
V gene: TRBV6-7; D gene: -; J gene: TRBJ2-3; clone size: once; CDR3 DNA: TGTGCCAGCGGCATAAAGTGGGTCAGGAGGACAGATACGCAGTATTTT; CDR3 protein: CASGIKWVRRTDTQYF
V gene: TRBV6-1; D gene: -; J gene: TRBJ2-7; clone size: -; CDR3 DNA: TGTGCCAGCAGGGGGACTCCCTACGAGCAGTACTTC; CDR3 protein: CASRGTPYEQYF
V gene: TRBV30; D gene: TRBD1; J gene: TRBJ2-1; clone size: -; CDR3 DNA: TGTGCCGGACAGACAGGGAAGGGTTTGTTAACCAATGAGCAGTTCTTC; CDR3 protein: CAGQTGKGLLTNEQFF
V gene: TRBV7-7; D gene: -; J gene: TRBJ1-6; clone size: -; CDR3 DNA: TGTGCTAGCAGCTTAGGAGAGTTCTGTTCACCCCTCCACTTT; CDR3 protein: CASSLGEFCSPLHF
V gene: TRBV10-1; D gene: -; J gene: TRBJ2-3; clone size: -; CDR3 DNA: TGCGCCAGCAGTGAGGACAGTAATACGCAGTATTTT; CDR3 protein: CASSEDSNTQYF
V gene: TRBV9; D gene: -; J gene: TRBJ2-7; clone size: -; CDR3 DNA: TGTGCCAGTTTGTCAGAAGAAAACTACTCCTACGAGCAGTACTTC; CDR3 protein: CASLSEENYSYEQYF
V gene: TRBV7-2; D gene: TRBD1; J gene: TRBJ2-7; clone size: -; CDR3 DNA: TGTGCCAGCAGCACCACCGGGACAGGTGCCTACGAGCAGTACTTC; CDR3 protein: CASSTTGTGAYEQYF
V gene: TRBV19; D gene: -; J gene: TRBJ1-2; clone size: -; CDR3 DNA: TGTGCCAGCCGGGACACAGCGAACTATGGCTACACCTTC; CDR3 protein: CASRDTANYGYTF
V gene: TRBV10-2; D gene: TRBD1; J gene: TRBJ1-1; clone size: once; CDR3 DNA: TGCGCCAGCAGTTATTTTCCAGGGGGATTAAACACTGAAGCTTTCTTT; CDR3 protein: CASSYFPGGLNTEAFF
V gene: TRBV23-1; D gene: TRBD2; J gene: TRBJ2-1; clone size: -; CDR3 DNA: TGCGCCAGCAGTCAACCAAAGGAGCGGGGCGAGCAGTTCTTC; CDR3 protein: CASSQPKERGEQFF
V gene: TRBV18; D gene: -; J gene: TRBJ1-3; clone size: once; CDR3 DNA: TGTGCCAGCTCACCACCGAGTCAGCCCTCTGGAAACACCATATATTTT; CDR3 protein: CASSPPSQPSGNTIYF
V gene: TRBV5-1; D gene: -; J gene: TRBJ1-1; clone size: once; CDR3 DNA: TGCGCCAGCAGCTTGGGTCAGGGAGGAGGGAACACTGAAGCTTTCTTT; CDR3 protein: CASSLGQGGGNTEAFF
V gene: TRBV5-1; D gene: TRBD1; J gene: TRBJ2-1; clone size: -; CDR3 DNA: TGCGCCAGCACCCTACCGGGACAGGGGTGGGATGAGCAGTTCTTC; CDR3 protein: CASTLPGQGWDEQFF
V gene: TRBV7-2; D gene: TRBD2; J gene: TRBJ2-7; clone size: once; CDR3 DNA: TGTGCCAGCAGCCCCTCAAGACTAGCGGGACCAACGGGCGAGCAGTACTTC; CDR3 protein: CASSPSRLAGPTGEQYF
V gene: TRBV6-5; D gene: -; J gene: TRBJ2-7; clone size: -; CDR3 DNA: TGTGCCAGCAGTTACTCGGTCTATGGACACACAAACTTC; CDR3 protein: CASSYSVYGHTNF
V gene: TRBV5-1; D gene: -; J gene: TRBJ2-3; clone size: few; CDR3 DNA: TGCGCCAGCAGCTTGCAACAAACAGGACCCGATACGCAGTATTTT; CDR3 protein: CASSLQQTGPDTQYF
V gene: TRBV13; D gene: -; J gene: TRBJ2-7; clone size: -; CDR3 DNA: TGTGCCAGCAGCTCCCGGGCCACCCTTATCTACGAGCAGTACTTC; CDR3 protein: CASSSRATLIYEQYF
V gene: TRBV6-5; D gene: -; J gene: TRBJ2-7; clone size: -; CDR3 DNA: TGTGCCAGCAGCACTGGACGGAGTGCGTACGAGCAGTACTTC; CDR3 protein: CASSTGRSAYEQYF
V gene: TRBV28; D gene: -; J gene: TRBJ2-5; clone size: -; CDR3 DNA: TGTGCCAGCAGTTTAGTGGGAGAGACCCAGTACTTC; CDR3 protein: CASSLVGETQYF
V gene: TRBV15; D gene: TRBD1; J gene: TRBJ1-2; clone size: -; CDR3 DNA: TGTGCCACCAGCATATTCAGGGGGTCGGCTAACTATGGCTACACCTTC; CDR3 protein: CATSIFRGSANYGYTF
V gene: TRBV7-2; D gene: TRBD2; J gene: TRBJ2-5; clone size: -; CDR3 DNA: TGTGCCAGCAGCTTTAACCTCGGACTAGCGGGTGAAGAGACCCAGTACTTC; CDR3 protein: CASSFNLGLAGEETQYF